This T cell receptor (beta chain) came from a study of shared T cell receptors in the human thymus. The V and J ends lost 9 bases and 2 bases, in that order; junction bases with no gene match: 3. The CDR3 covers 12 residues. CDR1 and CDR2 from the germline V gene are MNHEY and SMNVEV (reference sequence). The assay was immunoSEQ multiplex PCR, and TCRdb's table has in-frame clones only and misses some. This repertoire shows more than 550,000 clones, around 87% found once; its top ten account for roughly 0.0087%. In addition, the sample was reused for a study of human thymus T cells. Per that study: Resections from corrective heart surgery supplied the thymus tissue. Thymic and blood repertoires seemed to favor certain V and J genes. Reports from related research described highly overlapping thymic repertoires among unrelated individuals.

The TCR sequence derives from a boy younger than two with a congenital heart defect. This sequence joins TRBV27 and TRBJ2-7; 8 bases agree with TRBD1. Sequencing input: thymocytes. The DNA of the CDR3 is TGTGCCAGTCGGACAGGGACCTACGAGCAGTACTTC. Protein product: CASRTGTYEQYF.